Following are 26 T cell receptor beta chains from one sample sequenced in a study of blood T cell repertoires in COVID-19. TCRdb's table, derived via immunoSEQ multiplex PCR, lists solely in-frame clones and lacks some. The repertoire holds roughly 310,000 clones, with 85% to 90% as singletons. Sequences were obtained from peripheral blood. The receptor set was obtained from a woman aged 30 to 39 with COVID-19, enrolled during active disease.

This chain uses TRBV19 with TRBJ1-4; possible D gene TRBD1, 5 bases. Germline lookup yields CDR1 LNHDA and CDR2 SQIVND (reference sequence). Trimming cost V 3 bases and J 3 bases, with 14 bases left between them. This CDR3 is 16 amino acids long. The CDR3 bases are TGTGCCAGTAGTATCTCTCAGGGAATGGCTAATGAAAAACTGTTTTTT. Protein sequence: CASSISQGMANEKLFF. Complete variable domain (other parts from reference TRBV19 and TRBJ1-4): DGGITQSPKYLFRKEGQNVTLSCEQNLNHDAMYWYRQDPGQGLRLIYYSQIVNDFQKGDIAEGYSVSREKKESFPLTVTSAQKNPTAFYLCASSISQGMANEKLFFGSGTQLSVL.

The chain is built from TRBV11-3 and TRBJ2-1; the D gene is possibly TRBD2 (5 bases). Deletions cut 3 bases from V and 0 bases from J, with 6 bases between. The CDR3 consists of 14 residues. Germline values: CDR1 SGHNT, CDR2 YENEEA. The CDR3 protein is CASSFGSSYNEQFF. The CDR3 DNA follows: TGTGCCAGCAGCTTTGGGAGCTCCTACAATGAGCAGTTCTTC.

V and J are TRBV6-5 and TRBJ1-2; possible D gene TRBD1, 5 bases. CDR1 and CDR2 (germline): MNHEY, SVGAGI. Trimming cost V 11 bases and J 5 bases, with 12 bases left between them. The CDR3 loop spans 11 amino acids. The CDR3 bases are TGTGCCTCCGGGGGAGGGTATGGCTACACCTTC. Translation gives CASGGGYGYTF.

This chain links TRBV6-1 with TRBJ2-1; D unclear. CDR3 length equals 13 residues. The V end was cut by 3 bases, the J end by 5 bases, with 8 bases between. Germline V gene data show CDR1 as MNHNS and CDR2 as SASEGT. The CDR3 loop is CASSDQYHNEQFF. The CDR3 DNA reads as TGTGCCAGCAGTGATCAGTACCACAATGAGCAGTTCTTC.

The genes are TRBV5-1 and TRBJ1-1; 7 nucleotides agree with TRBD1. The CDR3 length is 14 residues. V shed 2 bases and J 2 bases; nucleotides not matched to a gene: 3. The germline V gene encodes CDR1 SGHRS and CDR2 YFSETQ. The CDR3 loop reads CASSFGTANTEAFF. CDR3 coding DNA: TGCGCCAGCAGCTTTGGGACAGCTAACACTGAAGCTTTCTTT.

The J gene is TRBJ2-1, the V gene TRBV10-2, with TRBD2 matching 9 bases. The CDR3 is 16 residues long. CDR1 and CDR2 from the germline V gene are WSHSY and SAAADI. V shed 6 bases and J 4 bases; nucleotides not matched to a gene: 10. In DNA, the CDR3 is TGCGCCAGCAGATCGTACCTGGCGGGGGGGTACAATGAGCAGTTCTTC. It encodes CASRSYLAGGYNEQFF.

This rearrangement joins TRBV7-2 to TRBJ2-3, with D maybe TRBD1 (5 bases). The CDR3 contains 17 residues. V gave up 2 bases and J gave up 2 bases, with 17 bases separating them. CDR1 SGHTA and CDR2 FQGNSA come from the germline V gene. The CDR3 DNA sequence: TGTGCCAGCAGCTTATATGCCATGACAGCCACCACAGATACGCAGTATTTT. Protein: CASSLYAMTATTDTQYF.

The chain joins TRBV28 to TRBJ1-4, with no clear D. CDR3 size: 16 residues. The germline gives CDR1 MDHEN, CDR2 SYDVKM. V lost 5 bases, J lost 0 bases, and 13 bases lay in between. CDR3 sequence reads: CASSAPSLSTNEKLFF. The CDR3 bases are TGTGCCAGCAGTGCCCCGAGTTTGTCAACTAATGAAAAACTGTTTTTT.

The chain links TRBV6-5 to TRBJ1-1; the D gene is possibly TRBD1 (6 bases). Trimming removed 5 bases from V and 11 bases from J, with 12 bases in between. This CDR3 is 11 amino acids long. Germline V gene data show CDR1 as MNHEY and CDR2 as SVGAGI. The CDR3 reads CASSTGREAFF. Written as DNA, the CDR3 is TGTGCCAGCAGTACAGGGAGAGAGGCTTTCTTT.

V usage is TRBV19 and J usage is TRBJ2-5; 10 bases agree with TRBD1. This CDR3 has 15 amino acids. The V and J ends lost 3 bases and 4 bases, in that order; junction bases with no gene match: 5. The germline V gene has CDR1 LNHDA and CDR2 SQIVND (reference sequence). The CDR3 nucleotides are TGTGCCAGTAGTATCGGACAGGGGGTGAGAGAGACCCAGTACTTC. Encoded protein: CASSIGQGVRETQYF.

V gene TRBV21-1 combines with J gene TRBJ1-1; the table's D call, TRBD1, has no DNA check behind it. TRBV21-1 is classified as a pseudogene. CDR3 length: 12 residues. CDR3 residues: CASSKWTGEAFF. Here the CDR3 DNA reads TGTGCCAGCAGCAAGTGGACAGGTGAAGCTTTCTTT.

The chain has TRBV5-1 and TRBJ1-4; 11 nucleotides agree with TRBD1. The V and J ends lost 3 bases and 8 bases, in that order; junction bases with no gene match: 6. This CDR3 comprises 15 residues. Germline assignment: CDR1 SGHRS and CDR2 YFSETQ. CDR3 in DNA: TGCGCCAGCAGCTGGACAGGGGGCGCAAGGGAAAAACTGTTTTTT. It is translated as CASSWTGGAREKLFF. Variable domain in full (rest from reference TRBV5-1 and TRBJ1-4): KAGVTQTPRYLIKTRGQQVTLSCSPISGHRSVSWYQQTPGQGLQFLFEYFSETQRNKGNFPGRFSGRQFSNSRSEMNVSTLELGDSALYLCASSWTGGAREKLFFGSGTQLSVL.

The gene calls are TRBV7-9 and TRBJ1-2; possibly TRBD1 for D (6 bases). The V end was cut by 3 bases, the J end by 3 bases, with 17 bases between. Germline CDR1 reads SEHNR; CDR2 reads FQNEAQ (reference sequence). The CDR3 sequence is 16 residues long. DNA for the CDR3: TGTGCCAGCAGCTTTAGTTTAGGCAGGGGAGACTATGGCTACACCTTC. Translating gives CASSFSLGRGDYGYTF.

The chain links TRBV5-4 to TRBJ2-7; 7 nucleotides match TRBD1. Germline V gene lookup returns CDR1 SGHNT and CDR2 YYREEE (reference sequence). CDR3 length: 13 residues. V lost 2 bases and J lost 5; bases outside the gene matches: 4. As DNA, the CDR3 is TGTGCCAGCAGCTTTACAGGGGACCACGAGCAGTACTTC. Encoded protein: CASSFTGDHEQYF.

The V gene is TRBV5-1, the J gene TRBJ1-1, with 9 nucleotides matching TRBD1. The CDR3 has 16 amino acids. Germline CDR1 and CDR2: SGHRS and YFSETQ. Germline trimming cut 4 bases from V and 0 bases from J; bases unmatched to any gene: 7. CDR3 loop: CASSPDRGGMNTEAFF. The CDR3 nucleotides read TGCGCCAGCAGCCCCGACAGGGGGGGCATGAACACTGAAGCTTTCTTT. The full variable domain, its missing parts supplied by reference TRBV5-1 and TRBJ1-1, is KAGVTQTPRYLIKTRGQQVTLSCSPISGHRSVSWYQQTPGQGLQFLFEYFSETQRNKGNFPGRFSGRQFSNSRSEMNVSTLELGDSALYLCASSPDRGGMNTEAFFGQGTRLTVV.

This rearrangement joins TRBV18 to TRBJ1-2; D might be TRBD1 (6 bases). Looked up from germline, CDR1 is KGHSH and CDR2 is LQKENI. The ends were cut back, 2 bases at V and 5 bases at J, with 15 bases in the middle. CDR3 size: 15 residues. The CDR3 DNA reads TGTGCCAGCTCACCATCACCGGGGGGGACATATGGCTACACCTTC. Its protein product is CASSPSPGGTYGYTF.

The chain uses TRBV7-3 and TRBJ2-7, with 7 bases that match TRBD2. In germline, CDR1 is SGHTA, CDR2 FQGTGA. The CDR3 loop spans 15 amino acids. The V and J ends lost 1 base and 4 bases, in that order; junction bases with no gene match: 7. Written as DNA, the CDR3 is TGTGCCAGCAGCTTAATGGCGGGAGCTCATTACGAGCAGTACTTC. It encodes CASSLMAGAHYEQYF.

This chain uses TRBV15 with TRBJ1-1; D remains ambiguous. The germline gives CDR1 LNHNV, CDR2 YYDKDF (reference sequence). CDR3 length: 9 residues. CDR3 residues: CAPGTEAFF. CDR3 DNA sequence: TGTGCACCGGGCACTGAAGCTTTCTTT.

The chain is built from TRBV10-3 and TRBJ1-1, with TRBD1 as a possible D gene (6 bases). CDR3 length: 13 amino acids. Germline loops: CDR1 ENHRY, CDR2 SYGVKD. V was trimmed by 7 bases and J by 10 bases, leaving 19 bases between them. The CDR3 loop reads CAITPGGGSVAFF. Written as DNA, the CDR3 is TGTGCCATCACCCCGGGAGGGGGAAGCGTAGCTTTCTTT.

This sequence joins TRBV7-9 and TRBJ2-1; 14 positions match TRBD2. Germline values: CDR1 SEHNR, CDR2 FQNEAQ (reference sequence). The CDR3 consists of 18 residues. J was trimmed by 0 bases and V by 4 bases; bases with no gene match: 5. The CDR3 sequence: CASSSLGTSGSSYNEQFF. Written as DNA, the CDR3 is TGTGCCAGCAGCTCTCTAGGGACTAGCGGGAGCTCCTACAATGAGCAGTTCTTC.

A single count supports this clone. V usage is TRBV28 and J usage is TRBJ1-1; D unresolved. Trimming removed 8 bases from V and 0 bases from J, with 16 bases in between. There are 15 residues in the CDR3. Germline V gene sequence: CDR1 MDHEN, CDR2 SYDVKM. In DNA, the CDR3 is TGTGCCAGCCACCGGAGCGGACCGCTGAACACTGAAGCTTTCTTT. Translated: CASHRSGPLNTEAFF.

This chain uses TRBV15 with TRBJ2-7; 14 bases are shared with TRBD2. Germline V gene sequence: CDR1 LNHNV, CDR2 YYDKDF (reference sequence). The V gene end was trimmed by 5 bases and the J gene end by 6 bases; junction bases not matched to a gene: 12. This CDR3 is built from 17 residues. CDR3 region: CATSGTGTSGRLGEQYF. CDR3 sequence (DNA): TGTGCCACCAGCGGGACCGGGACTAGCGGGAGATTGGGCGAGCAGTACTTC.

This chain uses TRBV20-1 with TRBJ2-1; D is unresolved. The CDR3 has 11 amino acids. Germline CDR1 reads DFQATT; CDR2 reads SNEGSKA (reference sequence). The V gene lost 3 bases and the J gene lost 5 bases, with 5 bases spanning the gap. The CDR3 loop reads CSASLDNEQFF. CDR3 coding DNA: TGCAGTGCTAGCCTCGACAATGAGCAGTTCTTC.

Written as DNA, the CDR3 is TGCGCCAGCAGTGAGATCCTGGGGGGCACTGAAGCTTTCTTT. Encoded protein: CASSEILGGTEAFF. This chain connects TRBV10-1 to TRBJ1-1; perhaps TRBD1 as D (5 bases). Trimming left V 2 bases short and J 4 bases short, with 11 bases between. This CDR3 contains 14 residues. CDR1 and CDR2 (germline): WNHNN, SYGVQD (reference sequence).

The chain is built from TRBV9 and TRBJ2-2, with 9 bases that match TRBD2. Germline CDR1 and CDR2: SGDLS and YYNGEE. The V gene end was trimmed by 0 bases and the J gene end by 7 bases; junction bases not matched to a gene: 7. The CDR3 consists of 16 residues. The CDR3 spells CASSVALAGVFGELFF. CDR3 nucleotides: TGTGCCAGCAGCGTAGCATTAGCGGGAGTATTCGGGGAGCTGTTTTTT. Together with reference TRBV9 and TRBJ2-2, the CDR3 gives the full variable domain: DSGVTQTPKHLITATGQRVTLRCSPRSGDLSVYWYQQSLDQGLQFLIQYYNGEERAKGNILERFSAQQFPDLHSELNLSSLELGDSALYFCASSVALAGVFGELFFGEGSRLTVL.

The genes are TRBV2 and TRBJ2-7; 12 bases are shared with TRBD2. The germline V gene encodes CDR1 SNHLY and CDR2 FYNNEI. Trimming took 1 base from V and 6 from J; bases not matched to a gene: 4. The CDR3 is 15 amino acids. The CDR3 region has the DNA TGTGCCAGCAGTGAAGGACTAGCGGGAGTATCCGAGCAGTACTTC. Translating it yields CASSEGLAGVSEQYF.